This is a list of T cell receptor beta chains from one sample in a study of blood T cells in healthy people across ages. TCRdb passed the 5' RACE reads through MiXCR, listing each CDR3 protein once. The sample lists 800,000 to 950,000 distinct CDR3 sequences; 36% were seen once. What was sequenced was blood. These receptors were collected from a man between 18 and 35 years old in good health. CDR3s include the opening cysteine and the closing phenylalanine or tryptophan. D genes are given only for firm matches. Expanded clones are given a class, and other clones once, few, many or no size at all.

abundance	v_gene	d_gene	j_gene	CDR3nt	CDR3aa
-	TRBV7-9	TRBD1	TRBJ2-3	TGTGCCAGCAGCTCGGGACAGAGTTACACAGATACGCAGTATTTT	CASSSGQSYTDTQYF
once	TRBV6-1	-	TRBJ2-5	TGTACCAGTAGCGAGAAAAAGACAGGGAGGCCGATAGGGACCCAGTACTTC	CTSSEKKTGRPIGTQYF
-	TRBV9	-	TRBJ2-2	TGTGCCAGCAGCTTCTTGGTCGCCGGGGAGCTGTTTTTT	CASSFLVAGELFF
-	TRBV4-1	-	TRBJ2-5	TGCGCCAGCAGCCAAGAGCTAGTTAGAGGCAATGAGCAGTACTTC	CASSQELVRGNEQYF
many	TRBV9	-	TRBJ1-2	TGTGCCAGCAGCACCAGGACAGAAGGCTACACCTTC	CASSTRTEGYTF
many	TRBV20-1	-	TRBJ2-3	TGCAGTGCCCATTCAACTAGGCCGAGCACAGATACGCAGTATTTT	CSAHSTRPSTDTQYF
-	TRBV19	-	TRBJ1-2	TGCGCTTCAAGACCAGAGGTGGGCTATGGCTACACCTTC	CASRPEVGYGYTF
-	TRBV4-3	TRBD1	TRBJ1-6	TGCGCCAGCAGCGCTCAGGGGGATGTAGATTCACCCCCCCACTTT	CASSAQGDVDSPPHF
-	TRBV19	TRBD1	TRBJ1-4	TGTGCCAGTAGTATAACAGGGGGCAATGAAAAACTGTTTTTT	CASSITGGNEKLFF
few	TRBV14	TRBD2	TRBJ2-3	TGTGCCAGCAGCGAACTAGCGGGTCTTACAGATACGCAGTATTTT	CASSELAGLTDTQYF
-	TRBV20-1	-	TRBJ2-7	TGCAGTGCTAGAAGCCCGGGGGCCTCCTACGAGCAGTACTTC	CSARSPGASYEQYF
-	TRBV20-1	TRBD1	TRBJ1-6	TGCAGTGCTATACAGGGGAAAAAGGCACCCCCCCACTTT	CSAIQGKKAPPHF
-	TRBV20-1	-	TRBJ2-4	TGCAGTGCTAGCCCCCGGGGCCGCCGTGGCATTCAGTACTTC	CSASPRGRRGIQYF
few	TRBV2	-	TRBJ1-6	TGTGCCAGCAGTGAGTTAGGAGGCCAAGAAAATTCACCCCTCCACTTT	CASSELGGQENSPLHF